This TCR beta chain was captured in a study of blood T cell repertoires in COVID-19. In the original processing: Nucleated cell counts were estimated from reference gene primer amplification. Produced via immunoSEQ multiplex PCR; TCRdb's table is partial and in-frame only. V and J calls and clone size follow that table, whereas D and trimming were derived from the DNA. The repertoire holds a few hundred thousand clones, with 80% to 85% as singletons. Germline CDR1 SGHVS, CDR2 FQNEAQ. This CDR3 is built from 15 residues. V shed 1 base and J shed 7 bases, with 14 bases lying between them. The origin of this receptor is a man aged 25-45 years with active or convalescent COVID-19. The chain is built from TRBV7-8 and TRBJ1-5; tentative D call: TRBD1 (5 bases). Sequencing was performed on peripheral blood. CDR3: CASSLGPGYRQPQHF. For the CDR3, the DNA is TGTGCCAGCAGCTTAGGTCCAGGGTATCGGCAGCCCCAGCATTTT.